These 11 T cell receptor beta chains came from one sample sequenced in a study of T cell responses to AZD1222 COVID-19 vaccine. Produced via immunoSEQ multiplex PCR; TCRdb's table is partial and in-frame only. The data hold some 96,000 clones, with about 88% observed a single time. The sample in question was peripheral blood, obtained on day 0 of AZD1222 vaccination. The receptors derive from an adult in good health.

This chain links TRBV3-1 (or the pseudogene TRBV3-2) with TRBJ2-3; 9 bases agree with TRBD2. The J segment lost 1 base and the V segment lost 2 bases, leaving 1 base of the junction unmatched. The CDR3 sequence is 15 residues long. Germline V CDR1 and CDR2: LGHDT, YNNKEL (reference sequence). CDR3 loop: CASSQWTSGTDTQYF. The DNA for the CDR3 is TGTGCCAGCAGCCAATGGACTAGCGGCACAGATACGCAGTATTTT.

J is TRBJ2-3 and V is TRBV7-9, with D possibly TRBD2 on 6 matching bases. CDR3 size: 15 residues. Germline CDR1 and CDR2: SEHNR and FQNEAQ (reference sequence). V was pared by 3 bases and J by 7 bases, with 17 bases between. CDR3 DNA: TGTGCCAGCAGCTTTCGGGCGGGGAGCACGAATACGCAGTATTTT. Amino acid sequence: CASSFRAGSTNTQYF.

The chain links TRBV7-2 to TRBJ1-3; unclear D gene. CDR3 size: 15 residues. Germline CDR1 is SGHTA and CDR2 is FQGNSA. V was trimmed by 1 base and J by 4 bases, leaving 11 bases between them. In DNA form, the CDR3 reads TGTGCCAGCAGCTTAGATTCCAGGACGGGAAACACCATATATTTT. Its protein product is CASSLDSRTGNTIYF.

V usage is TRBV18 and J usage is TRBJ1-5; TRBD1 matches 7 bases. Per germline, CDR1 KGHSH and CDR2 LQKENI. J gave up 5 bases and V 4 bases, and 8 bases lay outside the gene matches. This CDR3 is built from 15 residues. The CDR3, as DNA: TGTGCCAGCTCACGAATGACAGGGTCCGATCAGCCCCAGCATTTT. This gives the protein CASSRMTGSDQPQHF.

The rearrangement links TRBV5-1 to TRBJ1-6, with TRBD1 as a possible D gene (5 bases). Per germline, CDR1 SGHRS and CDR2 YFSETQ. The ends were cut back, 3 bases at V and 4 bases at J, with 14 bases in the middle. The length of the CDR3 is 16 residues. The CDR3 sequence is CASSYGGADYNSPLHF. The CDR3 coding sequence is TGCGCCAGCAGCTACGGAGGGGCCGATTATAATTCACCCCTCCACTTT.

The genes are TRBV12-3 or TRBV12-4 and TRBJ1-1; D is ambiguous. Trimming removed 7 bases from V and 1 base from J, with 10 bases in between. There are 13 residues in the CDR3. CDR3 loop: CASIQGWNTEAFF. DNA of the CDR3: TGTGCCAGCATCCAAGGGTGGAACACTGAAGCTTTCTTT.

The genes are TRBV15 and TRBJ1-5, with D tentatively TRBD1 (5 bases). The CDR3 totals 16 residues. Germline CDR1 is LNHNV and CDR2 is YYDKDF (reference sequence). Trimming cost V 1 base and J 1 base, with 11 bases left between them. CDR3 nucleotide sequence: TGTGCCACCAGCAGAGCGAAGGGGATCAGCAATCAGCCCCAGCATTTT. Residues: CATSRAKGISNQPQHF.

The genes are TRBV23-1 and TRBJ1-2; D not certain. TRBV23-1 is an ORF, and what it does is uncertain. Trimming removed 4 bases at V and 4 bases at J, with 4 bases between. The CDR3 totals 11 residues. The CDR3 nucleotides are TGCGCCAGCAGTCGAAGCTATGGCTACACCTTC. Translated, it gives CASSRSYGYTF.

In this sample, this clone turned up once. This rearrangement joins TRBV19 to TRBJ1-5; TRBD1 is a possible D gene (6 bases). Germline assignment: CDR1 LNHDA and CDR2 SQIVND (reference sequence). V was pared by 6 bases and J by 0 bases, with 12 bases between. The CDR3 loop spans 15 amino acids. CDR3 residues: CASSSGQYSNQPQHF. CDR3 nucleotide sequence: TGTGCCAGTAGCTCCGGACAGTATAGCAATCAGCCCCAGCATTTT.

The J gene is TRBJ1-5, the V gene TRBV20-1; D gene unclear. The CDR3 is 15 amino acids. In germline, CDR1 is DFQATT, CDR2 SNEGSKA (reference sequence). V was cut by 3 bases and J by 0 bases, with 12 bases left in between. CDR3 sequence (DNA): TGCAGTGCTAGTGCGCAGCTTTATAGCAATCAGCCCCAGCATTTT. Residues: CSASAQLYSNQPQHF.

V usage is TRBV6-5 and J usage is TRBJ2-7; 11 nucleotides line up with TRBD2. The CDR3 loop spans 14 amino acids. V lost 10 bases, J lost 1 base, and 6 bases stayed unmatched. CDR1 MNHEY and CDR2 SVGAGI come from the germline V gene. The CDR3 DNA follows: TGTGCCACCCGAGGACTAGCGGGTTCCTACGAGCAGTACTTC. This gives the protein CATRGLAGSYEQYF.